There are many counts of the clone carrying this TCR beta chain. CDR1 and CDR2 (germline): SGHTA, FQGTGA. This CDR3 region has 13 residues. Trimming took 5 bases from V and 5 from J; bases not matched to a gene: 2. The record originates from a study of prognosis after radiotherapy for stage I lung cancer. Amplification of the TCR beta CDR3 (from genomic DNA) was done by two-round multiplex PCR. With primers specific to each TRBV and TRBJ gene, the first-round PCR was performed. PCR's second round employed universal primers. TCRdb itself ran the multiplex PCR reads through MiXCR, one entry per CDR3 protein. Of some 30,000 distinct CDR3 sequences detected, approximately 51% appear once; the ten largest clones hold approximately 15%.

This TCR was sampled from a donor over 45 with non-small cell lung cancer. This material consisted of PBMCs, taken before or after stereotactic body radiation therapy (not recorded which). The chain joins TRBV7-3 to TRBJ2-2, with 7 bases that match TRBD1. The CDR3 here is CASSRDRTGELFF. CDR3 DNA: TGTGCCAGCAGCAGGGACAGAACCGGGGAGCTGTTTTTT.